These 22 T cell receptor beta chains were sequenced from one sample in a study of blood T cell repertoires in COVID-19. Data came from immunoSEQ multiplex PCR; TCRdb stores just in-frame clones and leaves some out. The sample contains about 61,000 clones, around 87% of which appear only once. Sequenced material: peripheral blood. The source of these receptors is a human donor in a cohort sampled during active COVID-19.

This sequence joins TRBV7-2 and TRBJ2-7; 9 bases map to TRBD1. Germline V gene sequence: CDR1 SGHTA, CDR2 FQGNSA. V gave up 4 bases and J gave up 3 bases; unmatched junction bases: 10. The CDR3 is made up of 16 amino acids. CDR3 in amino acids: CASSSGPGQGSYEQYF. The CDR3 region has the DNA TGTGCCAGCAGCTCCGGACCGGGACAGGGAAGCTACGAGCAGTACTTC. Looking up the rest from reference TRBV7-2 and TRBJ2-7 gives the full variable domain: GAGVSQSPSNKVTEKGKDVELRCDPISGHTALYWYRQSLGQGLEFLIYFQGNSAPDKSGLPSDRFSAERTGGSVSTLTIQRTQQEDSAVYLCASSSGPGQGSYEQYFGPGTRLTVT.

V usage is TRBV15 and J usage is TRBJ2-1; TRBD1 aligns across 9 bases. This CDR3 spans 15 amino acids. Germline-derived CDR1 and CDR2 are LNHNV and YYDKDF (reference sequence). Trimming cost V 2 bases and J 7 bases; bases outside gene matches: 6. The DNA of the CDR3 is TGTGCCACCAGCAGACCCGGGACAGGGTGGAATGAGCAGTTCTTC. It translates to CATSRPGTGWNEQFF.

V and J are TRBV7-8 and TRBJ2-3; 7 bases map to TRBD2. J lost 5 bases, V lost 4 bases, and 12 bases had no gene match. The length of the CDR3 is 16 residues. Germline V CDR1 and CDR2: SGHVS, FQNEAQ. The CDR3 nucleotides read TGTGCCAGCAGCTATTTGGGGGGGGGTTCGATAGATACGCAGTATTTT. Translation: CASSYLGGGSIDTQYF. Filled out from reference TRBV7-8 and TRBJ2-3, the complete variable domain reads GAGVSQSPRYKVAKRGQDVALRCDPISGHVSLFWYQQALGQGPEFLTYFQNEAQLDKSGLPSDRFFAERPEGSVSTLKIQRTQQEDSAVYLCASSYLGGGSIDTQYFGPGTRLTVL.

This clone was detected only a few times. V is TRBV6-2 or TRBV6-3 and J is TRBJ1-4; TRBD1 matches 10 bases. The CDR3 runs to 16 residues. V lost 2 bases and J lost 0; bases outside the gene matches: 0. CDR1 is MNHEY, CDR2 SVGEGT, per germline. The CDR3 coding sequence is TGTGCCAGCAGTTACGGGACAGGGGCAACTAATGAAAAACTGTTTTTT. As protein: CASSYGTGATNEKLFF.

J is TRBJ1-5 and V is TRBV7-9, with a tentative D call TRBD1 (5 bases). The CDR3 is 16 amino acids. The germline gives CDR1 SEHNR, CDR2 FQNEAQ (reference sequence). The ends were cut back, 1 base at V and 2 bases at J, with 12 bases in the middle. The CDR3: CASSLGGSLGNQPQHF. The CDR3 DNA reads TGTGCCAGCAGCTTAGGGGGCTCATTAGGCAATCAGCCCCAGCATTTT.

Worth noting for this clone: One junction end disagrees with the germline gene, perhaps due to a read error. The chain combines TRBV6-2 or TRBV6-3 with TRBJ2-5, with a possible D match to TRBD1 (6 bases). The germline gives CDR1 MNHEY, CDR2 SVGEGT. The CDR3 loop spans 18 amino acids. In DNA form, the CDR3 reads TGTGCCAGCAGTTACGGAGCAGGGGCGTTCGTCACCCAAGAGGCCCAGTACTTC. This sequence encodes CASSYGAGAFVTQEAQYF.

The V and J genes are TRBV3-1 (or the pseudogene TRBV3-2) and TRBJ1-5, with D uncertain. V dropped 1 base and J dropped 0 bases, with 4 bases sitting between them. The germline gives CDR1 LGHDT, CDR2 YNNKEL (reference sequence). This CDR3 is 14 amino acids long. For the CDR3, the DNA is TGTGCCAGCAGCCAAGGCGCTAGCAATCAGCCCCAGCATTTT. This encodes CASSQGASNQPQHF.

The chain carries TRBV2 and TRBJ1-2; D perhaps matches TRBD1 (6 bases). The CDR3 spans 15 residues. With 6 bases removed from V and 2 bases from J, the gap between germline ends came to 16 bases. Looked up from germline, CDR1 is SNHLY and CDR2 is FYNNEI. As DNA, the CDR3 is TGTGCCAGCAGCCTGAGGACAGCGACAAACTATGGCTACACCTTC. Translated, it gives CASSLRTATNYGYTF.

The genes are TRBV6-6 and TRBJ1-1, with D possibly being TRBD1 (5 bases). The CDR3 is 15 amino acids. Trimming took off 2 bases at V and 10 bases at J, with 20 bases between the two ends. Germline V gives CDR1 MNHNY, CDR2 SVGAGI (reference sequence). Here the CDR3 DNA reads TGTGCCAGCAGTTACGGGGCCTACACGGGTTCGGGAGCTTTCTTT. It is translated as CASSYGAYTGSGAFF.

The chain has TRBV5-6 and TRBJ2-2; D unresolved. The CDR3 runs 13 residues. Germline CDR1 and CDR2: SGHDT and YYEEEE. V lost 1 base and J lost 6, with 7 bases in between. Here the CDR3 reads CASSLNAAGELFF. DNA for the CDR3: TGTGCCAGCAGCTTGAATGCAGCCGGGGAGCTGTTTTTT.

This chain connects TRBV6-2 or TRBV6-3 to TRBJ2-7, with 8 bases aligning to TRBD2. In germline, CDR1 is MNHEY, CDR2 SVGEGT. This CDR3 is built from 14 residues. V trimming: 5 bases; J trimming: 0 bases; junction bases outside the gene matches: 3. CDR3 DNA sequence: TGTGCCAGCAGTACAACTAGCGGCTCCTACGAGCAGTACTTC. Translated: CASSTTSGSYEQYF.

The chain uses TRBV12-3 or TRBV12-4 and TRBJ1-4; possible D gene TRBD1, 5 bases. The CDR3 consists of 13 residues. V lost 5 bases, J lost 4 bases, and 8 bases lay in between. The CDR3 region is CASSPDNNEKLFF. The CDR3 nucleotides are TGTGCCAGCAGTCCGGACAATAATGAAAAACTGTTTTTT.

V gene TRBV7-8 combines with J gene TRBJ1-1; D is unclear. The germline CDR1 and CDR2 sequences are SGHVS and FQNEAQ. Trimming took off 7 bases at V and 1 base at J, with 7 bases between the two ends. The CDR3 covers 12 residues. The CDR3 DNA reads as TGTGCCAGCACCCCCGGGAACACTGAAGCTTTCTTT. Encoded protein: CASTPGNTEAFF.

The chain is built from TRBV27 and TRBJ2-1, with 14 bases lining up with TRBD2. V shed 3 bases, J shed 2 bases, and the junction held 9 bases outside the gene matches. CDR3 length: 19 residues. Per the germline V gene, CDR1 is MNHEY and CDR2 is SMNVEV (reference sequence). CDR3 loop: CASSLAGTSGSRTYNEQFF. The CDR3 nucleotides are TGTGCCAGCAGTTTGGCCGGGACTAGCGGGAGCCGTACCTACAATGAGCAGTTCTTC.

The V gene is TRBV5-6, the J gene TRBJ2-5; 7 bases line up with TRBD1. Germline V lookup: CDR1 SGHDT, CDR2 YYEEEE. With 4 bases clipped from V and 1 base from J, the junction kept 10 bases outside the gene matches. The CDR3 covers 16 residues. In DNA form, the CDR3 reads TGTGCCAGCAGCCACTACAGGGGAGCGGCCCAAGAGACCCAGTACTTC. This codes for CASSHYRGAAQETQYF. Complete variable domain (other parts from reference TRBV5-6 and TRBJ2-5): DAGVTQSPTHLIKTRGQQVTLRCSPKSGHDTVSWYQQALGQGPQFIFQYYEEEERQRGNFPDRFSGHQFPNYSSELNVNALLLGDSALYLCASSHYRGAAQETQYFGPGTRLLVL.

V is TRBV18 and J is TRBJ1-1; D possibly corresponds to TRBD1 (5 bases). V shed 3 bases and J shed 5 bases, with 16 bases lying between them. In germline, CDR1 is KGHSH, CDR2 LQKENI. The CDR3 runs 15 residues. CDR3 sequence (DNA): TGTGCCAGCTCACCCCCCGGCAGGGTGGTAACTGAAGCTTTCTTT. This encodes CASSPPGRVVTEAFF.

This chain links TRBV7-9 with TRBJ2-1, with 9 bases matching TRBD2. Germline assignment: CDR1 SEHNR and CDR2 FQNEAQ (reference sequence). With 4 bases clipped from V and 5 bases from J, the junction kept 3 bases outside the gene matches. The CDR3 is made up of 14 amino acids. The CDR3 coding sequence is TGTGCCAGCAGCTCTGGACTAGCGAACAATGAGCAGTTCTTC. Translated: CASSSGLANNEQFF.

This clone was counted a single time. This chain connects TRBV7-8 to TRBJ2-1, with TRBD2 identical over 10 bases. V was clipped by 5 bases and J by 6 bases; unmatched bases: 4. Per germline, CDR1 SGHVS and CDR2 FQNEAQ. This CDR3 region has 14 residues. The CDR3 protein is CASSPGLAANEQFF. DNA for the CDR3: TGTGCCAGCAGCCCCGGACTAGCGGCCAATGAGCAGTTCTTC.

The chain combines TRBV6-5 with TRBJ2-7, with TRBD2 identical over 11 bases. Unmatched junction bases numbered 11, after V lost 6 bases and J lost 7 bases. From germline, CDR1 is MNHEY and CDR2 SVGAGI. The CDR3 has 15 amino acids. As DNA, the CDR3 is TGTGCCAGCAGAAGAATAGCGGGAGGGACGGGAGAGCAGTACTTC. Its translation is CASRRIAGGTGEQYF.

The chain employs TRBV7-2 and TRBJ1-4; TRBD1 agrees at 7 bases. The ends lost 5 bases at V and 4 bases at J; junction bases unmatched: 4. Germline V lookup: CDR1 SGHTA, CDR2 FQGNSA. The CDR3 is 14 residues long. This chain's CDR3 is CASSRGQLNEKLFF. CDR3 coding DNA: TGTGCCAGCAGCCGGGGACAGCTTAATGAAAAACTGTTTTTT. The full variable domain, with the rest looked up from reference TRBV7-2 and TRBJ1-4, is GAGVSQSPSNKVTEKGKDVELRCDPISGHTALYWYRQSLGQGLEFLIYFQGNSAPDKSGLPSDRFSAERTGGSVSTLTIQRTQQEDSAVYLCASSRGQLNEKLFFGSGTQLSVL.

The chain couples TRBV30 to TRBJ2-2; D is ambiguous. Germline CDR1 and CDR2: GTSNPN and SVGIG (reference sequence). V lost 0 bases and J 1 base, leaving 12 bases between the germline ends. There are 16 residues in the CDR3. The chain's CDR3 is CAWSVRVGRNTGELFF. CDR3 DNA sequence: TGTGCCTGGAGTGTACGGGTAGGAAGGAACACCGGGGAGCTGTTTTTT.

This clone occurred once. The chain carries TRBV5-6 and TRBJ2-7, with D maybe TRBD2 (6 bases). CDR1 and CDR2 from the germline V gene are SGHDT and YYEEEE. Trimming stripped 5 bases from V and 6 bases from J, with 12 bases between. The CDR3 spans 12 residues. CDR3 protein: CASSPPGGEQYF. DNA for the CDR3: TGTGCCAGCAGTCCCCCCGGGGGCGAGCAGTACTTC.